The clone carrying this TCR beta chain was seen a few times. Its specificity is unknown. The source of the sample is a study of T-cell memory formation after mild COVID-19. Broader study findings: Mainly in CM and EM were contracting CD4+ clones; CD8+ were in EMRA.

Germline CDR1 SGHAT, CDR2 FQDESV (reference sequence). This CDR3 contains 15 residues. With V trimmed by 3 bases and J by 4 bases, 7 bases remained unmatched. Using its own MiXCR run on the 5' RACE reads, TCRdb lists one record per CDR3 protein. The sample yields 120,000 to 150,000 distinct CDR3 sequences, about 5.7% seen once. The V and J genes are TRBV11-1 and TRBJ1-1; 8 bases match TRBD1. This receptor was obtained from an adult woman who had mild COVID-19 (a few samples of this study predate the infection). Cell type and time point are not known. Sequencing used PBMCs or a T cell subset sorted from them (not recorded which). CDR3: CASSFTGGSGTEAFF. DNA for the CDR3: TGTGCCAGCAGCTTTACAGGGGGATCGGGCACTGAAGCTTTCTTT.